What follows are 29 T cell receptor beta chains derived from one specimen sequenced in a study of OX40 agonist ivuxolimab in advanced cancers. Method: immunoSEQ multiplex PCR; TCRdb's copy keeps in-frame clones and lacks some. The top ten hold approximately 0.3% of the sample, which has 100,000 or so clones, 87% seen once. Specimen: CD4+ or CD8+ T cells sorted from blood, collected in a trial of the OX40 agonist ivuxolimab. The receptors stem from an adult with an advanced solid tumor such as melanoma, head and neck, liver or kidney cancer.

The chain recombines TRBV6-1 with TRBJ1-6; D remains unclear. The CDR3 length is 14 residues. Germline assignment: CDR1 MNHNS and CDR2 SASEGT. V gave up 2 bases and J gave up 6 bases, with 8 bases separating them. The CDR3: CASSESQSNSPLHF. The CDR3 DNA follows: TGTGCCAGCAGTGAAAGTCAGTCTAATTCACCCCTCCACTTT.

The CDR3 is CASSESGQGNNVLTF. CDR3 sequence (DNA): TGTGCCAGCAGTGAATCGGGACAGGGAAACAACGTCCTGACTTTC. V and J are TRBV6-1 and TRBJ2-6, with 9 positions matching TRBD1. The trim removed 2 bases at V and 9 bases at J, leaving 5 bases unmatched. This CDR3 has 15 residues. Per germline, CDR1 MNHNS and CDR2 SASEGT.

The rearrangement uses TRBV5-1 and TRBJ2-2, with D perhaps TRBD1 (6 bases). Germline V CDR1 and CDR2: SGHRS, YFSETQ. The germline V and J ends were trimmed by 5 bases and 1 base, with 15 bases remaining between them. The CDR3 runs to 16 residues. CDR3 loop: CASSSGQKKNTGELFF. Here the CDR3 DNA reads TGCGCCAGCAGTTCAGGACAGAAGAAGAACACCGGGGAGCTGTTTTTT.

The CDR3 DNA sequence: TGTGCCAGCAGGGAAAACGACAGGGGGCTCGGAAACACCATATATTTT. Translated, it gives CASRENDRGLGNTIYF. This chain uses TRBV6-1 with TRBJ1-3, with 10 bases lining up with TRBD1. The length of the CDR3 is 16 residues. V shed 6 bases and J 4 bases; nucleotides not matched to a gene: 9. CDR1 is MNHNS and CDR2 is SASEGT in the germline V gene.

This clone was counted once. The rearrangement joins TRBV2 to TRBJ2-2; 7 bases fit TRBD1. The V segment lost 4 bases and the J segment 2 bases; nucleotides outside the gene matches: 1. This CDR3 contains 14 residues. Germline loops: CDR1 SNHLY, CDR2 FYNNEI. DNA of the CDR3: TGTGCCAGCAGTGGACAGGGAAACACCGGGGAGCTGTTTTTT. It is translated as CASSGQGNTGELFF. Full variable domain (missing parts from reference TRBV2 and TRBJ2-2): EPEVTQTPSHQVTQMGQEVILRCVPISNHLYFYWYRQILGQKVEFLVSFYNNEISEKSEIFDDQFSVERPDGSNFTLKIRSTKLEDSAMYFCASSGQGNTGELFFGEGSRLTVL.

J is TRBJ2-7 and V is TRBV5-4; 10 bases align to TRBD2. CDR1 SGHNT and CDR2 YYREEE come from the germline V gene (reference sequence). The CDR3 runs to 14 residues. Unmatched junction bases numbered 10, after V lost 8 bases and J lost 5 bases. CDR3 DNA: TGTGCCAGTTCCGAAGCGGGGGGGCAGAACGAGCAGTACTTC. It is translated as CASSEAGGQNEQYF.

This clone was picked up a small number of times. This chain connects TRBV4-1 to TRBJ1-2; maybe TRBD1 (6 bases). Germline V CDR1 and CDR2: MGHRA, YSYEKL. Deletions cut 2 bases from V and 2 bases from J, with 9 bases between. The CDR3 extends over 14 amino acids. CDR3 residues: CASSQLGGNYGYTF. The CDR3, as DNA: TGCGCCAGCAGCCAACTGGGGGGCAACTATGGCTACACCTTC.

The V call is TRBV29-1, the J call TRBJ2-1; TRBD1 agrees at 8 bases. CDR1 and CDR2 (germline): SQVTM, ANQGSEA. There are 14 residues in the CDR3. Unmatched junction bases numbered 2, after V lost 4 bases and J lost 0 bases. CDR3 nucleotide sequence: TGCAGCGTTGGGACAGGGCTCTCCTACAATGAGCAGTTCTTC. This sequence encodes CSVGTGLSYNEQFF.

The V and J genes are TRBV5-4 and TRBJ2-2; a weak D match, TRBD2 (6 bases). This CDR3 has 16 amino acids. Germline values: CDR1 SGHNT, CDR2 YYREEE (reference sequence). Trimming stripped 0 bases from V and 0 bases from J, with 9 bases between. CDR3 DNA: TGTGCCAGCAGCTTGGCCGGAGGGGCGAACACCGGGGAGCTGTTTTTT. This translates into CASSLAGGANTGELFF.

This chain connects TRBV10-3 to TRBJ2-7, with 8 bases fitting TRBD2. CDR3 length: 14 amino acids. The ends lost 5 bases at V and 6 bases at J; junction bases unmatched: 9. Germline V gene data show CDR1 as ENHRY and CDR2 as SYGVKD. CDR3 sequence reads: CAISPSGAGGEQYF. As DNA, the CDR3 is TGTGCCATCAGTCCCTCGGGGGCGGGGGGCGAGCAGTACTTC.

The rearrangement joins TRBV6-6 to TRBJ2-3; 14 bases are shared with TRBD2. The germline V gene has CDR1 MNHNY and CDR2 SVGAGI (reference sequence). With 5 bases clipped from V and 2 bases from J, the junction kept 3 bases outside the gene matches. CDR3 length equals 16 residues. The chain's CDR3 is CASSGLAGGTTDTQYF. The CDR3 coding sequence is TGTGCCAGCAGTGGACTAGCGGGGGGTACCACAGATACGCAGTATTTT.

The V call is TRBV11-2, the J call TRBJ1-2; a possible D gene is TRBD1 (5 bases). This CDR3 is built from 13 residues. V was shortened by 0 bases and J by 6 bases, with 8 bases between the two germline ends. Looked up from germline, CDR1 is SGHAT and CDR2 is FQNNGV. The CDR3 spells CASSLDRGDGYTF. The CDR3 DNA reads TGTGCCAGCAGCTTAGATCGGGGGGATGGCTACACCTTC.

With respect to this clone: The germline gene is not matched at one end of the junction; a read error may be the cause. This chain connects TRBV7-2 to TRBJ2-2; maybe TRBD1 (5 bases). Per germline, CDR1 SGHTA and CDR2 FQGNSA. The CDR3 has 13 amino acids. CDR3 amino acids: CASSLGVAGELFF. The CDR3 DNA reads as TGTGCCAGCAGTTTAGGGGTTGCCGGGGAGCTGTTTTTT.

This chain links TRBV6-6 with TRBJ1-5, with D possibly TRBD1 on 5 matching bases. CDR3 length: 14 amino acids. Trimming took off 6 bases at V and 9 bases at J, with 18 bases between the two ends. Germline V gives CDR1 MNHNY, CDR2 SVGAGI (reference sequence). CDR3 sequence (DNA): TGTGCCAGCAGCCGCGGGACGTCAAAGTGGCCCCAGCATTTT. Protein sequence: CASSRGTSKWPQHF.

The chain employs TRBV19 and TRBJ1-4, with 7 bases fitting TRBD1. Germline CDR1 LNHDA, CDR2 SQIVND (reference sequence). The CDR3 runs to 17 residues. J was trimmed by 8 bases and V by 1 base; bases with no gene match: 13. The CDR3: CASSIVTGAGDREKLFF. CDR3 nucleotides: TGTGCCAGTAGTATAGTTACAGGGGCAGGGGATCGCGAAAAACTGTTTTTT.

The rearrangement joins TRBV27 to TRBJ2-7; 7 bases match TRBD1. This CDR3 has 18 residues. Germline lookup yields CDR1 MNHEY and CDR2 SMNVEV (reference sequence). After removal of 7 bases from V and 3 bases from J, the junction contained 21 bases not matched to a gene. CDR3 sequence (DNA): TGTGCCAGCACCCCCCAGGGGGTAACGGTCCCCGCAATCTACGAGCAGTACTTC. This sequence encodes CASTPQGVTVPAIYEQYF.

This clone showed up just a few times. The chain joins TRBV2 to TRBJ2-2; D uncertain. The CDR3 runs 11 residues. The V gene's germline CDR1 is SNHLY and CDR2 FYNNEI. Trimming took off 6 bases at V and 5 bases at J, with 4 bases between the two ends. The CDR3 sequence is CASRFTGELFF. CDR3 nucleotide sequence: TGTGCCAGCAGATTTACCGGGGAGCTGTTTTTT.

The CDR3 sequence is CASSTTSGAQDKNIQYF. CDR3 bases: TGTGCCAGTAGTACAACCTCGGGGGCGCAGGACAAAAACATTCAGTACTTC. V is TRBV19 and J is TRBJ2-4; tentatively, D is TRBD1 or TRBD2 (6 bases each). In germline, CDR1 is LNHDA, CDR2 SQIVND (reference sequence). Trimming pared 4 bases from V and 3 bases from J, leaving 19 bases between. This CDR3 contains 17 residues.

This chain connects TRBV7-8 to TRBJ2-3; D possibly corresponds to TRBD2 (6 bases). V lost 0 bases to trimming and J lost 12 bases, with 10 bases between them. Germline V gives CDR1 SGHVS, CDR2 FQNEAQ. The CDR3 runs 12 residues. DNA for the CDR3: TGTGCCAGCAGCTTAGCGAGCGGGTCTCAGTATTTT. It specifies CASSLASGSQYF. The variable domain in full, completed from reference TRBV7-8 and TRBJ2-3, reads GAGVSQSPRYKVAKRGQDVALRCDPISGHVSLFWYQQALGQGPEFLTYFQNEAQLDKSGLPSDRFFAERPEGSVSTLKIQRTQQEDSAVYLCASSLASGSQYFGPGTRLTVL.

V and J are TRBV4-2 and TRBJ1-1; D not resolved. This CDR3 has 15 amino acids. The germline CDR1 and CDR2 sequences are LGHNA and YNFKEQ. Trimming shortened V by 0 bases and J by 5 bases, and 13 bases separated the two germline ends. CDR3 amino acids: CASSQDRRVRTEAFF. CDR3 DNA: TGTGCCAGCAGCCAAGATAGGAGGGTTAGGACTGAAGCTTTCTTT.

The rearrangement uses TRBV7-2 and TRBJ1-1; 11 bases line up with TRBD1. CDR3 size: 15 residues. After removal of 5 bases from V and 5 bases from J, the junction contained 7 bases not matched to a gene. The germline V gene encodes CDR1 SGHTA and CDR2 FQGNSA. CDR3 nucleotide sequence: TGTGCCAGCAGCCTAAAGGGACAGGGGGGGACTGAAGCTTTCTTT. Its translation is CASSLKGQGGTEAFF. Full variable domain (outside the CDR3, taken from reference TRBV7-2 and TRBJ1-1): GAGVSQSPSNKVTEKGKDVELRCDPISGHTALYWYRQSLGQGLEFLIYFQGNSAPDKSGLPSDRFSAERTGGSVSTLTIQRTQQEDSAVYLCASSLKGQGGTEAFFGQGTRLTVV.

The chain links TRBV30 to TRBJ1-4; weak D call: TRBD1 (6 bases). CDR1 is GTSNPN, CDR2 SVGIG, per germline (reference sequence). V was cut by 2 bases and J by 10 bases, with 17 bases left in between. This CDR3 has 14 residues. DNA for the CDR3: TGTGCCTGGAGTACAACAGGGACCCGAGCAAAACTGTTTTTT. Protein sequence: CAWSTTGTRAKLFF. The full variable domain, its missing parts supplied by reference TRBV30 and TRBJ1-4, is SQTIHQWPATLVQPVGSPLSLECTVEGTSNPNLYWYRQAAGRGLQLLFYSVGIGQISSEVPQNLSASRPQDRQFILSSKKLLLSDSGFYLCAWSTTGTRAKLFFGSGTQLSVL.

This rearrangement joins TRBV4-1 to TRBJ1-1; unclear D gene. V gave up 5 bases and J gave up 1 base, with 8 bases separating them. The CDR3 extends over 13 amino acids. Per the germline V gene, CDR1 is MGHRA and CDR2 is YSYEKL. CDR3 DNA: TGCGCCAGCAGCTCGGGCCAGAACACTGAAGCTTTCTTT. Amino acid sequence: CASSSGQNTEAFF.

The CDR3 here is CASSYSGTGIGTEAFF. The CDR3 DNA sequence: TGTGCCAGCAGTTACTCGGGGACAGGGATCGGAACTGAAGCTTTCTTT. The rearrangement links TRBV6-5 to TRBJ1-1; TRBD1 aligns across 9 bases. J gave up 5 bases and V 0 bases, and 7 bases lay outside the gene matches. CDR1 is MNHEY and CDR2 is SVGAGI in the germline V gene. The CDR3 totals 16 residues.

The chain uses TRBV10-3 and TRBJ1-4, with D perhaps TRBD1 (6 bases). V dropped 6 bases and J dropped 7 bases, with 12 bases sitting between them. Germline V gene data show CDR1 as ENHRY and CDR2 as SYGVKD. This CDR3 has 13 amino acids. This chain's CDR3 is CAIRQGVGEKLFF. In DNA, the CDR3 is TGTGCCATCAGACAGGGCGTCGGTGAAAAACTGTTTTTT.

CDR3: CASSFQGVYGYTF. Here the CDR3 DNA reads TGTGCCAGCAGTTTCCAGGGTGTTTATGGCTACACCTTC. V gene TRBV7-2 combines with J gene TRBJ1-2; maybe TRBD1 (5 bases). CDR1 is SGHTA and CDR2 is FQGNSA in the germline V gene. The CDR3 loop spans 13 amino acids. V lost 6 bases, J lost 5 bases, and 13 bases lay in between.

The rearrangement uses TRBV30 and TRBJ2-7; perhaps TRBD2 as D (6 bases). Trimming pared 1 base from V and 3 bases from J, leaving 7 bases between. The CDR3 extends over 12 amino acids. Germline CDR1 is GTSNPN and CDR2 is SVGIG (reference sequence). CDR3 DNA sequence: TGTGCCTGGAGTGCCGGGGGCTACGAGCAGTACTTC. This translates into CAWSAGGYEQYF.

V and J are TRBV5-1 and TRBJ1-2; the D is unclear. Trimming pared 4 bases from V and 0 bases from J, leaving 19 bases between. The length of the CDR3 is 17 residues. Germline-derived CDR1 and CDR2 are SGHRS and YFSETQ. The CDR3 DNA follows: TGCGCCAGCAGCCCGGGATCTGGCAGTACAGCTAACTATGGCTACACCTTC. Translating gives CASSPGSGSTANYGYTF.

The gene calls are TRBV5-1 and TRBJ1-2; D may be TRBD1 (6 bases). Trimming cost V 4 bases and J 0 bases, with 16 bases left between them. The germline V gene has CDR1 SGHRS and CDR2 YFSETQ. The CDR3 totals 16 residues. This CDR3 reads CASSPWAGATNYGYTF. CDR3 nucleotide sequence: TGCGCCAGCAGCCCATGGGCGGGGGCAACTAACTATGGCTACACCTTC.